This T cell receptor beta chain comes out of a study of T cells in Graves' hyperthyroidism and ophthalmopathy. This clonotype has more than one count but fewer than ten. CDR3 length equals 16 residues. V was shortened by 10 bases and J by 3 bases, with 25 bases between the two germline ends. Germline V gene data show CDR1 as ENHRY and CDR2 as SYGVKD. Using RNA transcripts as the source, TCR beta CDR3 regions were amplified. Initially, a first-round RT-PCR of the TCR CDR3 employed the HTBI primer set. TCRdb reanalysed the multiplex PCR reads using MiXCR and keeps one entry per CDR3 protein. The sample lists fewer than 850,000 distinct CDR3 sequences, 15% to 20% occurring once.

The chain joins TRBV10-3 to TRBJ2-7; weak D call: TRBD2 (7 bases). This sequence originates from a man aged 50-59 years with Graves' hyperthyroidism. The material sequenced was blood. The CDR3, as DNA: TGTGCCACTAATGAGGGGGGGGGTCGACTCTACTACGAGCAGTACTTC. This translates into CATNEGGGRLYYEQYF.